This T cell receptor beta chain was recovered during a study of blood T cell repertoires in COVID-19 (dated by TCRdb to about 2020). Study-wide context: Recovered participants in ImmuneRACE Cohort 3 were defined as having two consecutive negative NP/OP PCR tests, clearance from a healthcare professional, or resolution of symptoms. Samples were obtained from the ongoing ImmuneRACE study (first 160 participants) and from 1,254 subjects provided by 6 global collaborators. Where available, HLA class I and class II types were obtained from metadata supplied by the sample provider rather than from assay-based typing. Samples from collaborators originated in the United States, Italy and Spain and spanned both the acute and convalescent phases of COVID-19. The repertoires were released in a freely available public database intended as a resource for research on the immune response to SARS-CoV-2. Deeply sampled blood TCRbeta repertoires from subjects exposed to, actively infected with, or recovered from COVID-19 were included in the dataset. Sample metadata almost always included a de-identified subject ID, COVID-19 status, age in years and sex. The material from the prospective study consisted of cDNA or gDNA derived from T cells, B-cell-depleted T cells, or PBMCs.

The CDR3 sequence holds 11 residues, the cysteine and phenylalanine included. Left in the record is the CDR3 DNA by itself, 33 bases read in frame from the first base. Between the V and J ends, shortened by 3 bases and 4 bases respectively, the junction contains 3 bases. Results the study describes overall, beyond this receptor: The quantity of clinical and demographic metadata differed by source and by participant and was supplied without curation.

The immunoSEQ Assay, a bias-controlled multiplex PCR, was used to amplify TCRbeta CDR3 regions from genomic DNA. Per the authors' processing: The number of nucleated cells in each sample was estimated from the amplification of reference gene primers within the assay. To quantify the absolute abundance of each unique TCRbeta CDR3 rearrangement, sequence reads were collapsed and filtered. For each sample, productive Simpson clonality was calculated as the square root of Simpson's diversity index across productive rearrangements. TCRdb took this table from immuneACCESS and kept in-frame rearrangements with V and J called. Such tables lack part of the clones; where checked against another copy, unresolved V genes explain under half of the gap, and the rest is unexplained. V and J calls and clone size are those listed in that table; D and trimming were worked out from the DNA. Here the sample has approximately 240,000 clones; 85% to 90% occur a single time. The leading ten clones occupy 3% to 3.5% of the sample.

Comment on this clone: The clone's antigen remains unknown. No qualities accompany the bases; no much larger clone lies one base away.

Enrolling through a virtual design, the prospective study's participants ranged in age from roughly 18 to 95 years and lived across about two dozen United States geographic areas. In the prospective study, cohorts were assigned on the basis of participant-reported clinical history obtained from a screening survey and a study questionnaire. Mobile phlebotomists in the prospective study collected whole blood, serum and a nasopharyngeal or oropharyngeal swab from every participant. Prospective study participants could optionally give additional blood draws and questionnaires over an approximately 2-month period. Prospective study blood samples were shipped either frozen or at room temperature before DNA extraction.

Sequenced input: PBMCs or T cells enriched from blood (not recorded which). The source of this sequence is a woman in her fifties or sixties in a cohort exposed to, infected with or recovered from COVID-19 (not recorded which). The rearrangement joined TRBV12-3 or TRBV12-4 to TRBJ1-2, with the D gene not clear enough to name. The CDR3 region reads CASSFLYGYTF. The DNA reads TGTGCCAGCAGTTTCCTCTATGGCTACACCTTC.